This T cell receptor beta chain was sequenced for a study of cytomegalovirus exposure and HLA in healthy donors. For the study at large: Samples from HLA-typed donors yielded about 85 million unique TCRs in an early data release. General observations from the study: There were approximately 150 TCR beta chains listed as cytomegalovirus-associated. A later examination showed that TCR association rates differed by HLA locus, with DRB1 most and HLA-C fewest.

This CDR3 contains 15 residues. The trim removed 4 bases at V and 6 bases at J, leaving 12 bases unmatched. Germline values: CDR1 SGHRS, CDR2 YFSETQ. Participants comprised healthy donors of bone marrow. The PCR was carried out with 60 Vbeta primers and 13 Jbeta primers. The assay was immunoSEQ multiplex PCR, and TCRdb's table has in-frame clones only and misses some. The sample consists of some 99,000 clones, 69% of them appearing once. This clone was seen only a few times. The antigen remains unidentified. This receptor was taken from a woman in her sixties or seventies in good health and CMV-seropositive. Input material: PBMCs. V and J are TRBV5-1 and TRBJ2-7; 8 positions agree with TRBD2. CDR3 DNA sequence: TGCGCCAGCAGCCCTTCCGGGACTAGAACGCGCGAGCAGTACTTC. It yields the protein CASSPSGTRTREQYF.